This T cell receptor (beta chain) was retrieved from a study of blood T cells in healthy people across ages. Study-level results: No one knew whether donors had CMV, which possibly confounded expanded clonotype changes. Aged donors had fewer naive CD4+ cells and lower diversity than long-lived donors.

The authors ran a second PCR of 7 to 11 cycles using a sample-barcoded 5' primer and a J-beta primer mix. MiXCR, applied by TCRdb to the 5' RACE reads, yields one record per CDR3 protein. The sample carries some 1.1 million distinct CDR3 sequences, 35% to 40% recorded once. The CDR3 has 13 residues. This clonotype has more than one count but fewer than ten. Its antigen is unidentified. This TCR was recovered from a man aged 18 to 30 in good health. What was sequenced was blood. V is TRBV21-1 and J is TRBJ2-1; whether TRBD1, the table's D call, matches the DNA was not checked. TRBV21-1 is designated a pseudogene. This CDR3 is CASRRQGGSEQFF. CDR3 in DNA: TGTGCCAGCAGGAGACAGGGAGGGAGTGAGCAGTTCTTC.